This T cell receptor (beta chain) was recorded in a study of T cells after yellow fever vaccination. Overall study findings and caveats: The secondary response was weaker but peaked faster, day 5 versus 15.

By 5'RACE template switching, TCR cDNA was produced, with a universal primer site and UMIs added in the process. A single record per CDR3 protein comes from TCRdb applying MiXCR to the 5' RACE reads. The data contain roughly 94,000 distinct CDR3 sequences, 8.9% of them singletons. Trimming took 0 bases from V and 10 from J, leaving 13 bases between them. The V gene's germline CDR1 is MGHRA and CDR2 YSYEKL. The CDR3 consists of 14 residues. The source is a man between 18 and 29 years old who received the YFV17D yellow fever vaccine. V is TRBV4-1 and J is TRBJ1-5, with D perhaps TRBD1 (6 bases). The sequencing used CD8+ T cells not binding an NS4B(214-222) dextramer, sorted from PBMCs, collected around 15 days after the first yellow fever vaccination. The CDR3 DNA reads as TGCGCCAGCAGCCAAGATCGAGGGGGTCTCCCCCAGCATTTT. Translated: CASSQDRGGLPQHF.